This is a list of T cell receptor beta chains from one sample in a study of cytomegalovirus exposure and HLA in healthy donors. Profiled with immunoSEQ multiplex PCR; TCRdb holds only in-frame clones, not every one. The sample lists tens of thousands of clones, 60% to 85% seen once, with more than 3% in the top ten. Sequenced: PBMCs. These TCRs come from a woman in her thirties or forties in good health and CMV-seropositive. Each CDR3 is given with its conserved first and last residue. D genes are given only for firm matches. For some rows the clone size is stated as once, few or many, or as a class when expanded; others skip it.

v_gene	d_gene	j_gene	abundance	CDR3aa	CDR3nt
TRBV11-2	.	TRBJ1-1	.	CASSNRERGTEAFF	TGTGCCAGCAGTAACAGGGAGAGGGGCACTGAAGCTTTCTTT
TRBV7-6	TRBD1	TRBJ2-2	.	CASSLDPGQDTGELFF	TGTGCCAGCAGCTTAGATCCGGGACAGGACACCGGGGAGCTGTTTTTT
TRBV5-6	.	TRBJ2-2	.	CASRTMGLNTGELFF	TGTGCCAGCAGAACGATGGGGCTGAACACCGGGGAGCTGTTTTTT
TRBV5-1	.	TRBJ2-7	.	CASSLVGGTYEQYF	TGCGCCAGCAGCTTGGTGGGGGGAACCTACGAGCAGTACTTC
TRBV30	TRBD1	TRBJ1-5	.	CAWGQGTRNQPQHF	TGTGCCTGGGGACAGGGAACGCGCAATCAGCCCCAGCATTTT
TRBV11-2	.	TRBJ2-3	.	CACGVGQGRSDTQYF	TGTGCCTGCGGGGTTGGGCAGGGTCGCTCAGATACGCAGTATTTT
TRBV7-6	.	TRBJ2-7	once	CASSLRAQLEGEQYF	TGTGCCAGCAGCCTCCGGGCCCAACTGGAGGGCGAGCAGTACTTC
TRBV18	TRBD1	TRBJ2-7	.	CASSPYLGTDYEQYF	TGTGCCAGCTCACCATACTTGGGGACAGACTACGAGCAGTACTTC
TRBV28	.	TRBJ1-4	.	CASSPHPEGLVEKLFF	TGTGCCAGCAGTCCCCATCCCGAGGGTCTGGTTGAAAAACTGTTTTTT
TRBV19	.	TRBJ1-2	.	CASSIDPRAGQYYGYTF	TGTGCCAGTAGTATAGATCCACGGGCCGGACAATACTATGGCTACACCTTC
TRBV7-2	TRBD1	TRBJ1-5	once	CASSSHRGTEPQHF	TGTGCCAGCAGCTCCCACAGGGGAACGGAGCCCCAGCATTTT
TRBV5-5	TRBD1	TRBJ2-6	.	CASSLTGGFGANVLTF	TGTGCCAGCAGCTTGACAGGGGGTTTTGGGGCCAACGTCCTGACTTTC
TRBV9	.	TRBJ1-4	.	CASSVGATNEKLFF	TGTGCCAGCAGCGTCGGAGCAACTAATGAAAAACTGTTTTTT
TRBV5-6	.	TRBJ1-1	.	CASSLARNGMTFF	TGTGCCAGCAGCTTGGCTCGAAACGGGATGACTTTCTTT